This is a list of T cell receptor beta chains from one sample in a study of OX40 agonist ivuxolimab in advanced cancers. The method was immunoSEQ multiplex PCR; TCRdb's version includes in-frame clones alone and lacks a portion of them. The sample contains around 21,000 clones, 83% of which appear only once. The source was CD4+ or CD8+ T cells sorted from blood, collected in a trial of the OX40 agonist ivuxolimab. These receptors all stem from an adult with an advanced solid tumor such as melanoma, head and neck, liver or kidney cancer. CDR3s include the opening cysteine and the closing phenylalanine or tryptophan. Each record gives: J gene, D gene, V gene, clone size, CDR3 protein, CDR3 DNA. A D gene is named only where the DNA matches it firmly. Clone size is given for some rows only: seen once, a few or many times, or a class if the clone is expanded.

>TRBJ2-7|TRBD2|TRBV7-9|-
CASRGLAGGPLRSYEQYF
TGTGCCAGCAGAGGACTAGCGGGAGGGCCTCTAAGATCCTACGAGCAGTACTTC
>TRBJ1-3|-|TRBV6-6|-
CASSLEGGAGNTIYF
TGTGCCAGCAGTCTGGAAGGGGGGGCTGGAAACACCATATATTTT
>TRBJ1-2|-|TRBV7-6|few
CASRKTYGYTF
TGTGCCAGCAGAAAGACCTATGGCTACACCTTC
>TRBJ2-3|-|TRBV11-3|few
CASSLTGSWGTDTQYF
TGTGCCAGCAGCTTAACCGGGAGTTGGGGCACAGATACGCAGTATTTT
>TRBJ2-7|TRBD1|TRBV28|-
CASSFVTGVRYEQYF
TGTGCCAGCAGTTTCGTGACAGGGGTACGATACGAGCAGTACTTC
>TRBJ2-1|-|TRBV7-9|-
CASSPRPGGNSYNEQFF
TGTGCCAGCAGCCCACGACCGGGCGGGAACTCCTACAATGAGCAGTTCTTC
>TRBJ1-3|-|TRBV9|-
CASSGKGQLSGNTIYF
TGTGCCAGCAGCGGAAAAGGACAGCTCTCTGGAAACACCATATATTTT
>TRBJ1-3|-|TRBV28|few
CASSFGRGGNTIYF
TGTGCCAGCAGTTTCGGCAGGGGTGGAAACACCATATATTTT
>TRBJ2-1|-|TRBV7-2|-
CASSSHAPSVNEQFF
TGTGCCAGCAGCTCCCATGCCCCTAGCGTCAATGAGCAGTTCTTC
>TRBJ2-5|-|TRBV7-9|-
CASSLAVETQYF
TGTGCCAGCAGCTTAGCGGTAGAGACCCAGTACTTC
>TRBJ2-3|-|TRBV7-9|-
CASSGLGWWGDTSTDTQYF
TGTGCCAGCAGCGGCTTAGGGTGGTGGGGAGATACTAGCACAGATACGCAGTATTTT
>TRBJ2-3|-|TRBV27|-
CASGVRSSTDTQYF
TGTGCCAGCGGGGTTCGTTCTAGCACAGATACGCAGTATTTT
>TRBJ2-7|-|TRBV14|hyperexpanded
CASSPTSSYEQYF
TGTGCCAGCAGCCCGACCAGTTCCTACGAGCAGTACTTC
>TRBJ1-6|TRBD1|TRBV30|-
CAWDRGNSPLHF
TGTGCCTGGGACAGGGGGAATTCACCCCTCCACTTT
>TRBJ1-1|-|TRBV27|-
CASSSQGWGTEAFF
TGTGCCAGCAGTTCTCAGGGGTGGGGGACTGAAGCTTTCTTT